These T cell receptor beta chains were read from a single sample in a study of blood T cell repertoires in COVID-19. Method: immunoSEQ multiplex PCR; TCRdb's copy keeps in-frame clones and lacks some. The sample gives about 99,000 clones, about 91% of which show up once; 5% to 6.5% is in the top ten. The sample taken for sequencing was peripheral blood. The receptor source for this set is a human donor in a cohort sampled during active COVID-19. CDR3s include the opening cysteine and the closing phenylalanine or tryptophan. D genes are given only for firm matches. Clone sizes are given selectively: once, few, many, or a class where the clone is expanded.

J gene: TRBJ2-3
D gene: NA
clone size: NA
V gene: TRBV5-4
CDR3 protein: CATSGATDTQYF
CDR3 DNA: TGTGCCACCTCAGGGGCCACAGATACGCAGTATTTT

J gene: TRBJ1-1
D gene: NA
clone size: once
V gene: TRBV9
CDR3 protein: CASSSSRRNTEAFF
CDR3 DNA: TGTGCCAGCAGCAGCAGTCGGAGGAACACTGAAGCTTTCTTT

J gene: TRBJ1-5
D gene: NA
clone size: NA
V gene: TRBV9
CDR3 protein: CASSPSSGAQPQHF
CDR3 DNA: TGTGCCAGCAGCCCCAGTTCAGGTGCCCAGCCCCAGCATTTT

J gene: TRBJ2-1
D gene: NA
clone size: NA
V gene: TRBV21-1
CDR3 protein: CASTSGRDPYNEQFF
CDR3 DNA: TGTGCCAGTACTAGCGGGAGGGACCCCTACAATGAGCAGTTCTTC

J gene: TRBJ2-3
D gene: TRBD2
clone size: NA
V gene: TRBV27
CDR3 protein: CASSSGSTSAEGWADTQYF
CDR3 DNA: TGTGCCAGCAGTTCCGGATCGACTAGCGCGGAAGGTTGGGCAGATACGCAGTATTTT

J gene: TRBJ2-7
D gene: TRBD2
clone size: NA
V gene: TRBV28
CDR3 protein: CATTTGTSSGVLREQYF
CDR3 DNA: TGTGCCACCACGACCGGGACTAGCAGCGGAGTCCTCAGGGAGCAGTACTTC

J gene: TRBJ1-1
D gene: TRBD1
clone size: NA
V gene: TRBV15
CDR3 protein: CATSKGGQGMNTEAFF
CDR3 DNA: TGTGCCACCAGCAAAGGGGGACAGGGTATGAACACTGAAGCTTTCTTT

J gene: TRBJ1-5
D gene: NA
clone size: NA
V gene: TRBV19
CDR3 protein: CASNLYSNQPQHF
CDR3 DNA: TGTGCCAGTAACTTGTATAGCAATCAGCCCCAGCATTTT

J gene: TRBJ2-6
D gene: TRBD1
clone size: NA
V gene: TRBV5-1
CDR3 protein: CASSPTGAGANVLTF
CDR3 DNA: TGCGCCAGCAGCCCAACAGGGGCTGGGGCCAACGTCCTGACTTTC

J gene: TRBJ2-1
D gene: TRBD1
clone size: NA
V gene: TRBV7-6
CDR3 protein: CASSLSGTGLGGQFF
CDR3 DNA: TGTGCCAGCAGCCTGTCCGGGACAGGTCTGGGGGGGCAGTTCTTC

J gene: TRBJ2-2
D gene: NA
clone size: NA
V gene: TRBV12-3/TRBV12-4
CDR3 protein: CASSGGTGELFF
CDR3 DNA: TGTGCCAGCAGCGGGGGAACCGGGGAGCTGTTTTTT

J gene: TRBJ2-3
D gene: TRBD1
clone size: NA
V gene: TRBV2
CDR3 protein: CASHDKGQGPGTDTQYF
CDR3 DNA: TGTGCCAGCCACGATAAAGGACAGGGACCAGGCACAGATACGCAGTATTTT

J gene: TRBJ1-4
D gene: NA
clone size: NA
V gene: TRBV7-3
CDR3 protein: CARRETTNEKLFF
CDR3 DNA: TGTGCCCGGCGGGAAACAACTAATGAAAAACTGTTTTTT

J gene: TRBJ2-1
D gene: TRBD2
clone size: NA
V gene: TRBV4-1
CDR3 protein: CASSQEWPGLAGVSSYNEQFF
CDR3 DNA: TGCGCCAGCAGCCAAGAATGGCCCGGACTAGCGGGGGTAAGCTCCTACAATGAGCAGTTCTTC

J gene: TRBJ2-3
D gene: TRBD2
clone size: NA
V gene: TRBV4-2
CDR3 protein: CASSQLAGGPDTQYF
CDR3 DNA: TGTGCCAGCAGCCAACTCGCGGGGGGCCCAGATACGCAGTATTTT

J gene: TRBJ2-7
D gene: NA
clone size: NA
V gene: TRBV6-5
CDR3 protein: CASSTRDTSGYEQYF
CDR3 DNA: TGTGCCAGCAGTACCCGGGACACCTCGGGTTACGAGCAGTACTTC

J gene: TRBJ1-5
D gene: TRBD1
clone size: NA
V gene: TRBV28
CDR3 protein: CASSLRDRDRNQPQHF
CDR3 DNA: TGTGCCAGCAGTTTGCGGGACAGGGACCGCAATCAGCCCCAGCATTTT

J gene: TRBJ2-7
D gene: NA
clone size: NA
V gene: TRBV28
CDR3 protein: CASSLNYEQYF
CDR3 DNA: TGTGCCAGCAGTCTTAACTACGAGCAGTACTTC

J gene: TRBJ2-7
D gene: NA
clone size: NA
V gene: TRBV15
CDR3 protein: CATSRAPGQIYEQYF
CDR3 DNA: TGTGCCACCAGCAGGGCTCCGGGACAAATTTACGAGCAGTACTTC

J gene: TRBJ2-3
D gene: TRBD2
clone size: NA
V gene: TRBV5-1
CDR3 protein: CASSLEVASGSTDTQYF
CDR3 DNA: TGCGCCAGCAGCTTGGAAGTGGCTAGCGGGTCCACAGATACGCAGTATTTT

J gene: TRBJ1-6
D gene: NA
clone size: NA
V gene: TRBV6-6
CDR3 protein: CASSPTARSSYNSPLHF
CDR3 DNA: TGTGCCAGCAGTCCGACGGCTAGAAGCTCCTATAATTCACCCCTCCACTTT

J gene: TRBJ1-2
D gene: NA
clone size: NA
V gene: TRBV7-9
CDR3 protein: CASSSARDPYGYTF
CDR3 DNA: TGTGCCAGCAGCTCGGCGAGGGATCCCTATGGCTACACCTTC

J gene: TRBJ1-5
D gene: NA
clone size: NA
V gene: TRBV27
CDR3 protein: CASSLFLRQPQHF
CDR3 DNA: TGTGCCAGCAGTTTGTTCCTGAGACAGCCCCAGCATTTT

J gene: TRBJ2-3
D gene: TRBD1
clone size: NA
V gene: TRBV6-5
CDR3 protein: CASRSGGPTDTQYF
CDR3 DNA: TGTGCCAGCAGGTCAGGGGGCCCCACAGATACGCAGTATTTT

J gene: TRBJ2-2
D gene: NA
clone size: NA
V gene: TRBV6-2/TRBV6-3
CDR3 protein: CASSLLASTGELFF
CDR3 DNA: TGTGCCAGCAGCCTACTAGCTAGCACCGGGGAGCTGTTTTTT

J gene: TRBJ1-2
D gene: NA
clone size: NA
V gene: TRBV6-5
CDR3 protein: CASSYPLRRGGYGYTF
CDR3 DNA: TGTGCCAGCAGTTACCCACTCAGGAGAGGGGGATATGGCTACACCTTC

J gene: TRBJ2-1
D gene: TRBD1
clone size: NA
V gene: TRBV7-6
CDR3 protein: CASRTPGQGVNNEQFF
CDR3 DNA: TGTGCCAGCAGGACACCGGGACAGGGGGTAAACAATGAGCAGTTCTTC

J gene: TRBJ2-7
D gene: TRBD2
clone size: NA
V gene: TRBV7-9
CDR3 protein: CASSLGLAGSSYEQYF
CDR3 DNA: TGTGCCAGCAGCTTAGGACTAGCGGGGAGCTCCTACGAGCAGTACTTC

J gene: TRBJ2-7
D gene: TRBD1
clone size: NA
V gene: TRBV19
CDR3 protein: CASSRNRDSYEQYF
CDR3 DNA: TGTGCCAGTAGCCGAAACCGGGACAGCTACGAGCAGTACTTC

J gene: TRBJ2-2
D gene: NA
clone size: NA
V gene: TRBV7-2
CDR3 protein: CASSLDRTGELFF
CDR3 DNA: TGTGCCAGCAGCTTAGACAGGACGGGGGAGCTGTTTTTT

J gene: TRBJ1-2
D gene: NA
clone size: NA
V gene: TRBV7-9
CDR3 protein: CASSLNGAYGYTF
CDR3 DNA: TGTGCCAGCAGCTTAAATGGGGCCTATGGCTACACCTTC

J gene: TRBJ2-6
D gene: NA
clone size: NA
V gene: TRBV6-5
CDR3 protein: CASRGVDSGANVLTF
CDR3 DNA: TGTGCCAGCCGCGGTGTCGACTCTGGGGCCAACGTCCTGACTTTC